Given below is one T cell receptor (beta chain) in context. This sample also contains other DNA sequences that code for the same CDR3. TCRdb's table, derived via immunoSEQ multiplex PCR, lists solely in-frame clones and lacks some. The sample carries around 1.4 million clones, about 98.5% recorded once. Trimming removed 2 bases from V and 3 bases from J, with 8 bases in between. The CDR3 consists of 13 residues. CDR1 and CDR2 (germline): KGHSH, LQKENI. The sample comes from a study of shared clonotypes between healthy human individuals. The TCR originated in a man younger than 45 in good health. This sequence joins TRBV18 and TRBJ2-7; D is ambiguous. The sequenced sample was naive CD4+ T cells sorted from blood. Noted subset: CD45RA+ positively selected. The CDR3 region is CASSPGISYEQYF. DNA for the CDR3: TGTGCCAGCTCACCAGGCATCAGCTACGAGCAGTACTTC.